Following are 27 T cell receptor beta chains from one sample sequenced in a study of shared clonotypes between healthy human individuals. This table comes from immunoSEQ multiplex PCR, and its TCRdb copy is limited to in-frame clones, with some not included. The sample lists about 1 million clones, about 77% occurring once. Sequenced: memory CD4+ T cells sorted from blood. Subset here: CD45RA-negative fraction. All receptors derive from a young man in good health.

The gene calls are TRBV9 and TRBJ1-1; maybe TRBD1 (5 bases). The germline gives CDR1 SGDLS, CDR2 YYNGEE. CDR3 length: 14 residues. Trimming took 3 bases from V and 0 from J, leaving 9 bases between them. This CDR3 is CASSGGHLNTEAFF. CDR3 DNA: TGTGCCAGCAGCGGAGGACACTTGAACACTGAAGCTTTCTTT.

As to this clone: Other DNA sequences in this sample translate to the same CDR3. The rearrangement joins TRBV9 to TRBJ1-3, with D hard to call. V was shortened by 2 bases and J by 1 base, with 7 bases between the two germline ends. The CDR3 runs 14 residues. CDR1 is SGDLS, CDR2 YYNGEE, per germline. CDR3 region: CASSVGRSGNTIYF. CDR3 DNA sequence: TGTGCCAGCAGCGTTGGCAGATCTGGAAACACCATATATTTT.

The rearrangement links TRBV5-1 to TRBJ2-5; TRBD1 might be the D (6 bases). The CDR3 extends over 17 amino acids. V gave up 4 bases and J gave up 4 bases, with 23 bases separating them. Germline CDR1 SGHRS, CDR2 YFSETQ. CDR3 amino acids: CASSPTPQGRGGETQYF. The CDR3 DNA sequence: TGCGCCAGCAGCCCGACACCACAGGGAAGGGGTGGAGAGACCCAGTACTTC.

The V call is TRBV29-1, the J call TRBJ2-3, with D possibly being TRBD1 or TRBD2 (5 bases each). Trimming removed 2 bases at V and 3 bases at J, with 18 bases between. The CDR3 sequence is 16 residues long. The germline V gene has CDR1 SQVTM and CDR2 ANQGSEA. For the CDR3, the DNA is TGCAGCGTTGAAAGGGCCTTGCAGAGGGGTACAGATACGCAGTATTTT. This sequence encodes CSVERALQRGTDTQYF.

The chain is built from TRBV4-1 and TRBJ1-4; D uncertain. Germline V gene data show CDR1 as MGHRA and CDR2 as YSYEKL. The CDR3 length is 15 residues. Trimming cost V 0 bases and J 10 bases, with 15 bases left between them. The CDR3 DNA sequence: TGCGCCAGCAGCCAAGATTTGCCCAAGGCGGGAAAACTGTTTTTT. It encodes CASSQDLPKAGKLFF.

In its sample, this clone was seen once. The chain uses TRBV18 and TRBJ1-1, with D tentatively TRBD1 (5 bases). The CDR3 length is 15 residues. CDR1 KGHSH and CDR2 LQKENI come from the germline V gene. V lost 5 bases, J lost 1 base, and 14 bases lay in between. CDR3 sequence: CASSATAGGNTEAFF. DNA of the CDR3: TGTGCCAGCTCAGCCACGGCGGGGGGGAACACTGAAGCTTTCTTT.

This clone was counted once. At the DNA level, this CDR3 is encoded by other sequences in the same sample as well. This sequence joins TRBV29-1 and TRBJ1-1; 7 nucleotides align to TRBD1. This CDR3 is built from 13 residues. Germline CDR1 is SQVTM and CDR2 is ANQGSEA. V trimming: 4 bases; J trimming: 2 bases; junction bases outside the gene matches: 4. The CDR3 sequence is CSVVGQPNTEAFF. CDR3 DNA: TGCAGCGTTGTGGGACAGCCTAACACTGAAGCTTTCTTT.

The chain has TRBV19 and TRBJ1-1, with D uncertain. The CDR3 sequence is 15 residues long. The germline V gene has CDR1 LNHDA and CDR2 SQIVND (reference sequence). Between the trimmed V and J ends, which lost 6 bases and 1 base, there was a span of 15 bases. This CDR3 is CASRMNPGGNTEAFF. CDR3 bases: TGTGCCAGTAGGATGAATCCGGGAGGGAACACTGAAGCTTTCTTT.

CDR3 nucleotides: TGTGCCAGCAGCGCCTTCCGCGGCCCCTACGAGCAGTACTTC. It codes for CASSAFRGPYEQYF. V and J are TRBV7-8 and TRBJ2-7; D is unresolved. The CDR3 length is 14 residues. The V gene lost 5 bases and the J gene lost 2 bases, with 13 bases spanning the gap. CDR1 SGHVS and CDR2 FQNEAQ come from the germline V gene.

At least ten counts were recorded for this clone. V usage is TRBV7-2 and J usage is TRBJ2-2; D gene uncertain. The CDR3 covers 15 residues. Germline CDR1 SGHTA, CDR2 FQGNSA. With 0 bases removed from V and 6 bases from J, the gap between germline ends came to 11 bases. CDR3 protein: CASSLAAVPPGELFF. The CDR3 region has the DNA TGTGCCAGCAGCTTAGCGGCAGTTCCCCCCGGGGAGCTGTTTTTT.

Turning to this clone: Other DNA sequences within the sample encode an identical CDR3. The CDR3 bases are TGTGCCAGCAGCTTTGGACAGGGCGAAAAACTGTTTTTT. Its protein product is CASSFGQGEKLFF. The rearrangement links TRBV5-6 to TRBJ1-4; 8 bases are a match to TRBD1. Germline CDR1 SGHDT, CDR2 YYEEEE. With V trimmed by 2 bases and J by 8 bases, 2 bases remained unmatched. The CDR3 runs to 13 residues.

The chain has TRBV11-2 and TRBJ2-1; either TRBD1 or TRBD2 may supply D (6 bases each). CDR3 length: 16 amino acids. Trimming took 1 base from V and 7 from J, leaving 17 bases between them. Germline V lookup: CDR1 SGHAT, CDR2 FQNNGV. Written as DNA, the CDR3 is TGTGCCAGCAGCTTAGTGAGGGGGGCAATCAGGAATGAGCAGTTCTTC. It translates to CASSLVRGAIRNEQFF.

The chain couples TRBV28 to TRBJ2-5; D may be TRBD1 (6 bases). V gave up 5 bases and J gave up 2 bases, with 18 bases separating them. In germline, CDR1 is MDHEN, CDR2 SYDVKM. This CDR3 contains 16 residues. The CDR3 loop reads CASSALRDIQQETQYF. CDR3 nucleotide sequence: TGTGCCAGCAGTGCCTTAAGGGACATCCAACAAGAGACCCAGTACTTC. Full variable domain (rest looked up from reference TRBV28 and TRBJ2-5): DVKVTQSSRYLVKRTGEKVFLECVQDMDHENMFWYRQDPGLGLRLIYFSYDVKMKEKGDIPEGYSVSREKKERFSLILESASTNQTSMYLCASSALRDIQQETQYFGPGTRLLVL.

The chain combines TRBV23-1 with TRBJ2-3; 8 bases map to TRBD1. TRBV23-1 is assigned to the ORF class and has an uncertain function. V gave up 8 bases and J gave up 2 bases; unmatched junction bases: 9. The CDR3 is made up of 15 amino acids. CDR3 amino acids: CASELGTGSTDTQYF. The CDR3 DNA reads TGCGCCAGCGAACTAGGGACAGGTTCCACAGATACGCAGTATTTT.

This chain joins TRBV4-1 and TRBJ1-4, with D possibly matching TRBD1 (6 bases). The CDR3 length is 13 residues. Trimming stripped 4 bases from V and 8 bases from J, with 11 bases between. The germline V gene encodes CDR1 MGHRA and CDR2 YSYEKL. CDR3 sequence: CASSLTGGEKLFF. The CDR3 DNA reads as TGCGCCAGCAGCCTGACAGGTGGCGAAAAACTGTTTTTT.

The chain uses TRBV11-2 and TRBJ2-1, with 7 nucleotides matching TRBD2. Germline CDR1 reads SGHAT; CDR2 reads FQNNGV. V shed 6 bases, J shed 3 bases, and the junction held 5 bases outside the gene matches. The CDR3 is 14 amino acids. CDR3 loop: CASRKGLDYNEQFF. The CDR3 DNA is TGTGCCAGCAGGAAAGGACTAGACTACAATGAGCAGTTCTTC.

V gene TRBV28 combines with J gene TRBJ2-7, with 7 bases that match TRBD1. The CDR3 sequence is 15 residues long. Germline loops: CDR1 MDHEN, CDR2 SYDVKM. The trim removed 7 bases at V and 5 bases at J, leaving 14 bases unmatched. The CDR3: CASMVRQGIPNEQYF. DNA of the CDR3: TGTGCCAGCATGGTTAGACAGGGTATCCCCAACGAGCAGTACTTC.

With regard to this clone: Other DNA sequences from this sample encode an identical CDR3 as well. The V gene is TRBV10-2, the J gene TRBJ2-7, with D perhaps TRBD1 or TRBD2 (5 bases each). Germline assignment: CDR1 WSHSY and CDR2 SAAADI. V dropped 5 bases and J dropped 2 bases, with 7 bases sitting between them. The CDR3 is made up of 12 amino acids. CDR3 in amino acids: CASSQGAYEQYF. In DNA form, the CDR3 reads TGCGCCAGCAGTCAGGGAGCCTACGAGCAGTACTTC.

Concerning this clone itself: A much more abundant neighbour one base away suggests this may be a read error. The rearrangement links TRBV11-2 to TRBJ2-1, with 7 bases matching TRBD2. The CDR3 has 16 amino acids. Germline V lookup: CDR1 SGHAT, CDR2 FQNNGV. The V segment lost 0 bases and the J segment 0 bases; nucleotides outside the gene matches: 2. The chain's CDR3 is CASSLEGGSSYNEQFF. The CDR3 bases are TGTGCCAGCAGCTTAGAGGGCGGGAGCTCCTACAATGAGCAGTTCTTC.

Notes on this clone: Distinct nucleotide sequences in the sample also encode this CDR3. The chain joins TRBV14 to TRBJ2-3, with D uncertain. The CDR3 runs 13 residues. Germline assignment: CDR1 SGHDN and CDR2 FVKESK. Trimming left V 1 base short and J 3 bases short, with 5 bases between. Written as DNA, the CDR3 is TGTGCCAGCAGCCAAGGGGTGACAGATACGCAGTATTTT. This sequence encodes CASSQGVTDTQYF.

The V call is TRBV7-9, the J call TRBJ2-5; tentative D call: TRBD2 (6 bases). The J call is uncertain, as TRBJ2-7 better fits the DNA end. The germline V gene has CDR1 SEHNR and CDR2 FQNEAQ (reference sequence). The CDR3 has 14 amino acids. The CDR3 protein is CASSFLVGRYEQYF. CDR3 bases: TGTGCCAGCAGCTTTTTGGTGGGGAGGTACGAGCAGTACTTC.

A single count supports this clone. This sequence joins TRBV19 and TRBJ2-1; possible D gene TRBD1, 6 bases. Trimming cost V 3 bases and J 10 bases, with 13 bases left between them. Germline CDR1 and CDR2: LNHDA and SQIVND (reference sequence). The CDR3 runs to 13 residues. CDR3 DNA: TGTGCCAGTAGTATTTCCAGACAGGTCGAGCAGTTCTTC. It yields the protein CASSISRQVEQFF.

This clone has just a few counts. V is TRBV9 and J is TRBJ1-1; D call uncertain. V lost 3 bases to trimming and J lost 3 bases, with 9 bases between them. Germline CDR1 and CDR2: SGDLS and YYNGEE. The CDR3 runs 13 residues. This CDR3 reads CASSGSKDTEAFF. The CDR3 region has the DNA TGTGCCAGCAGCGGGTCGAAGGACACTGAAGCTTTCTTT.

This clone was seen ten or more times. This chain uses TRBV18 with TRBJ2-7; TRBD1 matches at 7 bases. Germline CDR1 and CDR2: KGHSH and LQKENI. This CDR3 has 13 amino acids. The V gene end was trimmed by 5 bases and the J gene end by 4 bases; junction bases not matched to a gene: 5. The CDR3 DNA reads TGTGCCAGCTCATCGGGACAGCAATACGAGCAGTACTTC. Translated, it gives CASSSGQQYEQYF.

CDR3 DNA: TGTGCCAGCAGTTCGGACAGGGGTACTGAAGCTTTCTTT. This encodes CASSSDRGTEAFF. V and J are TRBV6-5 and TRBJ1-1, with 9 bases fitting TRBD1. The CDR3 is made up of 13 amino acids. V lost 4 bases, J lost 5 bases, and 2 bases stayed unmatched. Germline V gene lookup returns CDR1 MNHEY and CDR2 SVGAGI.

This chain links TRBV4-1 with TRBJ1-2; tentatively, D is TRBD1 (5 bases). Trimming took 0 bases from V and 0 from J, leaving 11 bases between them. The CDR3 runs 16 residues. Germline assignment: CDR1 MGHRA and CDR2 YSYEKL. The CDR3 region is CASSQDGGEANYGYTF. The DNA of the CDR3 is TGCGCCAGCAGCCAAGATGGGGGGGAAGCTAACTATGGCTACACCTTC.

Turning to this clone: Additional DNA sequences in this sample encode the identical CDR3. CDR3 in DNA: TGCGCCAGCAGCTTGGAGGACAGAGTCAACTATGGCTACACCTTC. It codes for CASSLEDRVNYGYTF. This chain links TRBV5-1 with TRBJ1-2, with D tentatively TRBD1 (6 bases). The CDR3 has 15 residues. Deletions cut 0 bases from V and 2 bases from J, with 11 bases between. CDR1 is SGHRS and CDR2 is YFSETQ in the germline V gene.